The source of this TCR beta chain is a study of cytomegalovirus exposure and HLA in healthy donors. Background on the study: Genetic ancestry analysis placed around 76% of the 400 or so donors that were genotyped in the Caucasian-associated cluster. Notes on the study in general: As a later analysis showed, a missense DCLRE1C variant was linked to trimming of TCR beta V- and J-genes. A previous analysis found most TCR beta V segments productive roughly 87% or roughly 30% of the time.

The PCR used 60 Vbeta and 13 Jbeta primers. Sequencing was performed with immunoSEQ multiplex PCR; in TCRdb, only in-frame clones are kept and a portion is missing. The sample has approximately 260,000 clones; 80% to 90% are singletons. Comments on this clone: No antigen is known for it. In the same sample, other DNA sequences code for this CDR3.

Germline-derived CDR1 and CDR2 are MNHNY and SVGAGI (reference sequence). V lost 0 bases to trimming and J lost 2 bases, with 8 bases between them. This CDR3 has 14 residues. The sequenced material came from PBMCs. The clonotype comes from a woman aged 40 to 49 in good health and CMV-seropositive. The chain couples TRBV6-6 to TRBJ2-7, with a tentative D call TRBD1 (6 bases). In DNA, the CDR3 is TGTGCCAGCAGTTACTCAGGGGGTACCTACGAGCAGTACTTC. This translates into CASSYSGGTYEQYF.